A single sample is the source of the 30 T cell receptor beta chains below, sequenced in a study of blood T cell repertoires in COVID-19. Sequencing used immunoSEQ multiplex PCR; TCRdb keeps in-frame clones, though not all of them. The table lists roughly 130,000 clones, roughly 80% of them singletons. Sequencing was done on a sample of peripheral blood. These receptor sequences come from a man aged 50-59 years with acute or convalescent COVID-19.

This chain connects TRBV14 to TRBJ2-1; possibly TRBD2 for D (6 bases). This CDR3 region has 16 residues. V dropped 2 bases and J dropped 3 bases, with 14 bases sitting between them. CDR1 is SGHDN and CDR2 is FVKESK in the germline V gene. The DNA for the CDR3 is TGTGCCAGCAGCCAACTTGGAGGGGTGGACTACAATGAGCAGTTCTTC. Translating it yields CASSQLGGVDYNEQFF. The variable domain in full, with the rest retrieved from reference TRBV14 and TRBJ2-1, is EAGVTQFPSHSVIEKGQTVTLRCDPISGHDNLYWYRRVMGKEIKFLLHFVKESKQDESGMPNNRFLAERTGGTYSTLKVQPAELEDSGVYFCASSQLGGVDYNEQFFGPGTRLTVL.

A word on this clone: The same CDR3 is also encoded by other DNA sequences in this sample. For the CDR3, the DNA is TGCGCCAGCAGCTTGGCCACTAGCGAAGGAGCAGATACGCAGTATTTT. This codes for CASSLATSEGADTQYF. The rearrangement uses TRBV5-1 and TRBJ2-3; the match to TRBD2 covers 7 bases. CDR3 length: 16 amino acids. The germline V gene encodes CDR1 SGHRS and CDR2 YFSETQ. J gave up 4 bases and V 0 bases, and 8 bases lay outside the gene matches.

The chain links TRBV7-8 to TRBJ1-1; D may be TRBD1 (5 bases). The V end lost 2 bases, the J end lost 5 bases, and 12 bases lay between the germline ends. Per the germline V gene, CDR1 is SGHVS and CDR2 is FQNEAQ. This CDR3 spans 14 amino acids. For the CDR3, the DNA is TGTGCCAGCAGCTTAAAAGGGGAGGGGACTGAAGCTTTCTTT. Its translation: CASSLKGEGTEAFF.

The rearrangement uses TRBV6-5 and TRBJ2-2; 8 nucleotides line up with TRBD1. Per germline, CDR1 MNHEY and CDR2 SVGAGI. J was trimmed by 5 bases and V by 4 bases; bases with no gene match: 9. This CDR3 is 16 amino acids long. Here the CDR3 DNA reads TGTGCCAGCAGTTCAACAGGGGGAATGGGAACCGGGGAGCTGTTTTTT. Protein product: CASSSTGGMGTGELFF.

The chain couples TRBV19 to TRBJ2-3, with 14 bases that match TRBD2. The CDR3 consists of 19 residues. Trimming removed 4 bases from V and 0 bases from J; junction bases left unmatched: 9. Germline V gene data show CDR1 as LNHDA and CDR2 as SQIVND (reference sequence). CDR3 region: CASSRAGTSGGYSTDTQYF. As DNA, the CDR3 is TGTGCCAGTAGTAGGGCCGGGACTAGCGGGGGCTATAGCACAGATACGCAGTATTTT.

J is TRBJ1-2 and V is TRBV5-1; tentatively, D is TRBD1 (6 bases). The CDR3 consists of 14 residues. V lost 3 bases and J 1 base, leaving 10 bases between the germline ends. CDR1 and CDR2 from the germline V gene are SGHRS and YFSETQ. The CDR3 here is CASSYTGFNYGYTF. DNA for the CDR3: TGCGCCAGCAGCTATACAGGGTTTAACTATGGCTACACCTTC.

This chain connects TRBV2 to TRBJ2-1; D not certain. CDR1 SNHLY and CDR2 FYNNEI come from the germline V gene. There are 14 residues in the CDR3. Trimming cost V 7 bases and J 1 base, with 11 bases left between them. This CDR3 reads CASNPVISYNEQFF. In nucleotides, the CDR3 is TGTGCCAGCAATCCAGTGATTTCCTACAATGAGCAGTTCTTC.

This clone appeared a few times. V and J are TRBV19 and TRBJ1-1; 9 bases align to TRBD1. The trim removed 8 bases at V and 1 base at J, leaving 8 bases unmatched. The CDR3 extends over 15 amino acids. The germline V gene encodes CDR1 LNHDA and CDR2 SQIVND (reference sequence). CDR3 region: CASGGTGFGNTEAFF. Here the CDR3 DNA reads TGTGCCAGTGGGGGGACAGGGTTCGGGAACACTGAAGCTTTCTTT.

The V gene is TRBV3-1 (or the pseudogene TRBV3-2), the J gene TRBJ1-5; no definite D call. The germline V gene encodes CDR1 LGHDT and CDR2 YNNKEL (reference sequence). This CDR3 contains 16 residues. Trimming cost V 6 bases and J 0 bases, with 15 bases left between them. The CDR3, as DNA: TGTGCCAGCAGTCCCCCCAGTCTTTATAGCAATCAGCCCCAGCATTTT. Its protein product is CASSPPSLYSNQPQHF.

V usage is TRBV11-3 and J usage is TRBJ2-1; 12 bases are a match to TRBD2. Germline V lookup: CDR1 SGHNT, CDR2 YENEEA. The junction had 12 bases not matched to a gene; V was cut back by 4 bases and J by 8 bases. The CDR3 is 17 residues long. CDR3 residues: CASSSGLTSGGVDEQFF. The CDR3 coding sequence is TGTGCCAGCAGCTCGGGGTTGACTAGCGGGGGTGTGGATGAGCAGTTCTTC.

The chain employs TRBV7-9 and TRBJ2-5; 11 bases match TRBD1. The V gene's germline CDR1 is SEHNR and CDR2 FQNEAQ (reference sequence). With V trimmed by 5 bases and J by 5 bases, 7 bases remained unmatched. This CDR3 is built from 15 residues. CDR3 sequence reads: CASSHGQGAHETQYF. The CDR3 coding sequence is TGTGCCAGCAGCCATGGACAGGGGGCGCATGAGACCCAGTACTTC.

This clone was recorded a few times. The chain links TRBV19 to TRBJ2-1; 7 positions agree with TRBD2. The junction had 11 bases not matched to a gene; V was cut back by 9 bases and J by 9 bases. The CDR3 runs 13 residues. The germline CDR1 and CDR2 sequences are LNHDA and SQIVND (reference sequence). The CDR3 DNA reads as TGTGCCAGCAGTGGTTGGGGCGGGAGTGAGCAGTTCTTC. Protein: CASSGWGGSEQFF.

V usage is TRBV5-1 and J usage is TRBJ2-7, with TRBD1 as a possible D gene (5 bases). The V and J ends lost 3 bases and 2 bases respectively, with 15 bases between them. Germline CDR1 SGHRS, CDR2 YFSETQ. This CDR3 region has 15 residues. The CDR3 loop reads CASSSNSGHPYEQYF. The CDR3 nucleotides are TGCGCCAGCAGCTCGAACTCTGGACATCCCTACGAGCAGTACTTC.

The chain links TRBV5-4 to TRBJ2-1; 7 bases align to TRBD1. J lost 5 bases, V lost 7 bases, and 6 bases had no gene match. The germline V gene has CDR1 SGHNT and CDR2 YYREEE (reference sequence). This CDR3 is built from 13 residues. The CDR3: CASGTRGHNEQFF. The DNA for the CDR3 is TGTGCCAGCGGAACGAGGGGGCACAATGAGCAGTTCTTC.

The CDR3 DNA is TGTGCCAGCACCAGGGTGCCAAATGAAAAACTGTTTTTT. It encodes CASTRVPNEKLFF. This chain links TRBV18 with TRBJ1-4, with a possible D match to TRBD1 (5 bases). V lost 8 bases and J lost 5, with 12 bases in between. This CDR3 has 13 amino acids. Germline V gene lookup returns CDR1 KGHSH and CDR2 LQKENI.

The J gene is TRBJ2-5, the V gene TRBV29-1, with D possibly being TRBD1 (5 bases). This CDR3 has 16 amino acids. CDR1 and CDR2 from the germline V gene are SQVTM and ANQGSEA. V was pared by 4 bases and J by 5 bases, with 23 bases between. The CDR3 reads CSVVSARQGRRETQYF. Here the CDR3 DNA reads TGCAGCGTTGTCTCTGCCAGGCAGGGCAGACGGGAGACCCAGTACTTC.

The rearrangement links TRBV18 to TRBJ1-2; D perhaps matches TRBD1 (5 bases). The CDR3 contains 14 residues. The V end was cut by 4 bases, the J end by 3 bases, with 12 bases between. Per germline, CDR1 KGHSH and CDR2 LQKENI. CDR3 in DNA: TGTGCCAGCTCACTCCAACAGACAGACTATGGCTACACCTTC. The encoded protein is CASSLQQTDYGYTF.

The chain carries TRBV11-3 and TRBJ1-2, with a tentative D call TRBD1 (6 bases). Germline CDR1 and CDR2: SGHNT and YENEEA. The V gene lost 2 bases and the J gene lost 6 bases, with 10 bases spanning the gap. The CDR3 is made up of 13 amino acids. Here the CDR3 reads CASSLTGRDGYTF. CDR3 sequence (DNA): TGTGCCAGCAGCTTAACAGGGAGGGATGGCTACACCTTC.

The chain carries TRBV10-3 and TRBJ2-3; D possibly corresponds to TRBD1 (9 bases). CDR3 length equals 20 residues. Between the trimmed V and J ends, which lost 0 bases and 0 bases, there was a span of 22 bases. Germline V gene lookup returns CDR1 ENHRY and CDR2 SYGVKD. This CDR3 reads CAISESGQGILAASTDTQYF. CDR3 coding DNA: TGTGCCATCAGTGAGTCGGGACAGGGTATACTAGCGGCTAGCACAGATACGCAGTATTTT.

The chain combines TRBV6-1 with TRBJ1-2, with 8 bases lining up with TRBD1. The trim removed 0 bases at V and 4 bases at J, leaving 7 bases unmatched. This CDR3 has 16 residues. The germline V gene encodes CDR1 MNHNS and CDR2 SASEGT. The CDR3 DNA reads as TGTGCCAGCAGTGAAGCGAAGACAGGGGCTGCCTATGGCTACACCTTC. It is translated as CASSEAKTGAAYGYTF.

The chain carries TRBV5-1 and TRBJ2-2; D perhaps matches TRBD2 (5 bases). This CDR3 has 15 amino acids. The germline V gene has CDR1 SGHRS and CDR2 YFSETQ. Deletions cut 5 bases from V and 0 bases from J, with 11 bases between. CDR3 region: CASRQSSSNTGELFF. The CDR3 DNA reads TGCGCCAGCAGGCAATCTAGCTCGAACACCGGGGAGCTGTTTTTT.

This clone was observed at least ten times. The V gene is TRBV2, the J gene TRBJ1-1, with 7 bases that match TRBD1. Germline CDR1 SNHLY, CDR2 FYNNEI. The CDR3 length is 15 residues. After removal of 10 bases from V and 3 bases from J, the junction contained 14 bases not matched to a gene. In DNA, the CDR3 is TGTGCCACGTCCCAACAGGGGCCGTGGGACACTGAAGCTTTCTTT. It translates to CATSQQGPWDTEAFF.

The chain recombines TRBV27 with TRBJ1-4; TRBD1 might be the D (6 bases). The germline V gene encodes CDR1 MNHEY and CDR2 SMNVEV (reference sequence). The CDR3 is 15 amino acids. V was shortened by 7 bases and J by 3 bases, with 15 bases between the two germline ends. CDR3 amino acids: CASKLPGDPNEKLFF. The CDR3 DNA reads TGTGCCAGCAAGCTGCCAGGGGATCCTAATGAAAAACTGTTTTTT.

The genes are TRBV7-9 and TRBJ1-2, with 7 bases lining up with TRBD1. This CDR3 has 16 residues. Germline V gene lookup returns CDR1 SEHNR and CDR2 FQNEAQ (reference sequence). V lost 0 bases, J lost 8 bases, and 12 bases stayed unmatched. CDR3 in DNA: TGTGCCAGCAGCTTAGCCTTAGGGGGCGAGGTCCGCGGCTACACCTTC. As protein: CASSLALGGEVRGYTF.

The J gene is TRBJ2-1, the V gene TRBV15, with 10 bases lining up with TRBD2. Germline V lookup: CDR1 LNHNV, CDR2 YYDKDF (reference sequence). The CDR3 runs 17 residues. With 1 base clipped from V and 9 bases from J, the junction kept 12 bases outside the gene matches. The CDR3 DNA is TGTGCCACCAGCAGAGGTTTAGATAGCGGGGGGCGGGTTGAGCAGTTCTTC. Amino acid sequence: CATSRGLDSGGRVEQFF.

The CDR3 DNA sequence: TGTGCCACCAGTGACCCGGCGGGCCGAGACTCTAGCACAGATACGCAGTATTTT. Translated, it gives CATSDPAGRDSSTDTQYF. V is TRBV24-1 and J is TRBJ2-3; a possible D gene is TRBD2 (5 bases). V lost 4 bases and J lost 0, with 19 bases in between. The CDR3 is 18 residues long. The germline V gene encodes CDR1 KGHDR and CDR2 SFDVKD.

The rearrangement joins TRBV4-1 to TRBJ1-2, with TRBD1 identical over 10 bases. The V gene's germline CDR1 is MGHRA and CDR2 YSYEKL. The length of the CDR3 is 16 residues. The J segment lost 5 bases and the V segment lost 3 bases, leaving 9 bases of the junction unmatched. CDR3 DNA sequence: TGCGCCAGCAGCCAGGCAGACAGGGGGCCTCTTTATGGCTACACCTTC. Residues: CASSQADRGPLYGYTF.

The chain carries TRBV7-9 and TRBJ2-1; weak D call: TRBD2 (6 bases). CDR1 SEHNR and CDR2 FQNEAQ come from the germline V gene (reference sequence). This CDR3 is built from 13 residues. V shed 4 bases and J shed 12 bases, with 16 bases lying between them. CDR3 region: CASSSRAAEGQFF. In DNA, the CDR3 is TGTGCCAGCAGCTCCCGGGCCGCGGAGGGGCAGTTCTTC.

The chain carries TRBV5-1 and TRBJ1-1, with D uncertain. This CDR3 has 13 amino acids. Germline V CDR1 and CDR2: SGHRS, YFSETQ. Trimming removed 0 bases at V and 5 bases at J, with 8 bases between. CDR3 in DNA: TGCGCCAGCAGCTTGGCCGTAGAAACTGAAGCTTTCTTT. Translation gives CASSLAVETEAFF.

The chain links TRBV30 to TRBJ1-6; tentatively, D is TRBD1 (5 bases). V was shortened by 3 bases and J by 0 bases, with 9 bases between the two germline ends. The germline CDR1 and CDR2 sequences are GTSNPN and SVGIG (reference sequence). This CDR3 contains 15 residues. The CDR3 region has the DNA TGTGCCTGGAGGGGCGACAGCTCCTATAATTCACCCCTCCACTTT. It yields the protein CAWRGDSSYNSPLHF.